The source of this TCR beta chain is a study of cytomegalovirus exposure and HLA in healthy donors. About this clone itself: The antigen remains unidentified.

Notes on the study in general: In a later analysis, donors in an Asian-associated ancestry cluster reportedly had fewer N-insertions in productive TCRs than the cohort mean. A highly shared variant cluster was judged a likely technical artifact.

The PCR employed 60 Vbeta primers together with 13 Jbeta primers. As originally analysed: A later analysis counted about 80 million unique TCR beta chains, around 10 million shared. Assay: immunoSEQ multiplex PCR; the TCRdb copy retains only in-frame clones and omits some. V and J calls and clone size are as listed in that table; D and trimming were resolved from the DNA. The sample yields around 76,000 clones, less than 80% seen once. The sequenced sample was PBMCs. This sequence was found in a woman between 40 and 55 years old in good health and CMV-seropositive.

The CDR3 is CASSPRRGNTEAFF. CDR3 in DNA: TGTGCCAGCTCACCGCGGAGGGGGAACACTGAAGCTTTCTTT. The rearrangement uses TRBV18 and TRBJ1-1; possible D gene TRBD1, 5 bases. The length of the CDR3 is 14 residues. The V gene's germline CDR1 is KGHSH and CDR2 LQKENI. V lost 3 bases and J 1 base, leaving 9 bases between the germline ends.